This passage covers 27 T cell receptor beta chains from one sample sequenced in a study of cytomegalovirus exposure and HLA in healthy donors. The PCR was carried out with 60 Vbeta primers and 13 Jbeta primers. The assay was immunoSEQ multiplex PCR, and TCRdb's table has in-frame clones only and misses some. This sample has about 160,000 clones, with 65% to 85% found just once. Sequenced: PBMCs. The source of these receptors is a male donor in good health and CMV-seropositive.

In regard to this clone: Other nucleotide sequences in the sample specify the same CDR3. The rearrangement joins TRBV10-3 to TRBJ2-7; possible D gene TRBD1, 5 bases. Trimming took off 10 bases at V and 3 bases at J, with 10 bases between the two ends. The CDR3 length is 11 residues. The germline V gene encodes CDR1 ENHRY and CDR2 SYGVKD. The DNA for the CDR3 is TGTGCCACGAACCAGGGCTACGAGCAGTACTTC. The encoded protein is CATNQGYEQYF.

This chain links TRBV12-5 with TRBJ2-5; 8 positions match TRBD1. The J call may be in error: the DNA end matches TRBJ2-7 better. The germline gives CDR1 LGHNT, CDR2 FRNRAP. The CDR3 has 17 amino acids. The DNA for the CDR3 is TGTGCTAGTGGCTGGTCCGGGACAGGAGTTCTCCCCTACGAGCAGTACTTC. Protein product: CASGWSGTGVLPYEQYF.

This clone was seen more than once but under ten times. V gene TRBV6-5 combines with J gene TRBJ2-2; D is possibly TRBD1 (5 bases). Trimming removed 4 bases from V and 1 base from J, with 10 bases in between. The CDR3 has 15 residues. CDR1 is MNHEY, CDR2 SVGAGI, per germline. CDR3 amino acids: CASSSDSRNTGELFF. CDR3 bases: TGTGCCAGCAGTTCTGACAGCCGGAACACCGGGGAGCTGTTTTTT.

This clone was observed a handful of times. The V gene is TRBV19, the J gene TRBJ2-6, with 10 bases identical to TRBD1. J lost 4 bases, V lost 5 bases, and 8 bases had no gene match. CDR1 and CDR2 (germline): LNHDA, SQIVND (reference sequence). The CDR3 contains 17 residues. CDR3 sequence (DNA): TGTGCCAGTAGTGTCAGACAGGGGGCGCTGGGGGCCAACGTCCTGACTTTC. Amino acids: CASSVRQGALGANVLTF. Full variable domain (rest looked up from reference TRBV19 and TRBJ2-6): DGGITQSPKYLFRKEGQNVTLSCEQNLNHDAMYWYRQDPGQGLRLIYYSQIVNDFQKGDIAEGYSVSREKKESFPLTVTSAQKNPTAFYLCASSVRQGALGANVLTFGAGSRLTVL.

The chain employs TRBV6-1 and TRBJ1-5, with 8 bases identical to TRBD1. The length of the CDR3 is 14 residues. Trimming at V came to 7 bases and at J to 3 bases, leaving 5 bases not matched to a gene. In germline, CDR1 is MNHNS, CDR2 SASEGT. CDR3 nucleotide sequence: TGTGCCAGCAAGGGACAGGCCACCAATCAGCCCCAGCATTTT. Translated: CASKGQATNQPQHF.

This clone showed up just once. The gene calls are TRBV7-9 and TRBJ2-7; D is possibly TRBD2 (5 bases). The CDR3 is 17 amino acids. V was shortened by 5 bases and J by 0 bases, with 20 bases between the two germline ends. Germline V gives CDR1 SEHNR, CDR2 FQNEAQ (reference sequence). As DNA, the CDR3 is TGTGCCAGCAGCCCGAGTGAGGGCCCCTTTTACTCCTACGAGCAGTACTTC. This sequence encodes CASSPSEGPFYSYEQYF.

This sequence joins TRBV28 and TRBJ2-7, with 7 bases identical to TRBD2. V lost 3 bases and J lost 11; bases outside the gene matches: 4. From germline, CDR1 is MDHEN and CDR2 SYDVKM. The CDR3 spans 11 residues. As DNA, the CDR3 is TGTGCCAGCAGTTTCCGGGGAGGGGAGTACTTC. Amino acids: CASSFRGGEYF.

The rearrangement uses TRBV5-4 and TRBJ2-7; 11 bases agree with TRBD2. Looked up from germline, CDR1 is SGHNT and CDR2 is YYREEE (reference sequence). V was pared by 2 bases and J by 7 bases, with 5 bases of the junction left unmatched. The CDR3 length is 14 residues. CDR3 sequence (DNA): TGTGCCAGCAGCTTACTAGCGGGAGTGGGGGAGCAGTACTTC. As protein: CASSLLAGVGEQYF.

The CDR3: CASSAWTSGLPSSYNEQFF. CDR3 DNA: TGTGCCAGCAGCGCCTGGACTAGCGGTCTCCCCAGCTCCTACAATGAGCAGTTCTTC. The chain is built from TRBV9 and TRBJ2-1; TRBD2 matches 10 bases. Trimming removed 3 bases from V and 0 bases from J; junction bases left unmatched: 12. The germline V gene has CDR1 SGDLS and CDR2 YYNGEE. The CDR3 sequence is 19 residues long.

This chain connects TRBV6-5 to TRBJ1-5, with D maybe TRBD1 (6 bases). With 5 bases removed from V and 3 bases from J, the gap between germline ends came to 11 bases. The CDR3 is 14 residues long. Germline V gene data show CDR1 as MNHEY and CDR2 as SVGAGI. CDR3 amino acids: CASSKTGINQPQHF. Here the CDR3 DNA reads TGTGCCAGCAGTAAAACAGGGATCAATCAGCCCCAGCATTTT.

This chain connects TRBV28 to TRBJ1-2; D is unclear. V dropped 6 bases and J dropped 4 bases, with 3 bases sitting between them. The length of the CDR3 is 10 residues. CDR1 and CDR2 (germline): MDHEN, SYDVKM. The DNA of the CDR3 is TGTGCCAGCAGACTCTATGGCTACACCTTC. Protein sequence: CASRLYGYTF.

This rearrangement joins TRBV2 to TRBJ2-1; 12 bases are shared with TRBD2. From germline, CDR1 is SNHLY and CDR2 FYNNEI. The junction had 8 bases not matched to a gene; V was cut back by 8 bases and J by 9 bases. CDR3 length equals 14 residues. Here the CDR3 reads CASHRTSGMREQFF. The CDR3 coding sequence is TGTGCCAGCCACCGGACTAGCGGGATGCGTGAGCAGTTCTTC. Together with reference TRBV2 and TRBJ2-1, the CDR3 gives the full variable domain: EPEVTQTPSHQVTQMGQEVILRCVPISNHLYFYWYRQILGQKVEFLVSFYNNEISEKSEIFDDQFSVERPDGSNFTLKIRSTKLEDSAMYFCASHRTSGMREQFFGPGTRLTVL.

V usage is TRBV19 and J usage is TRBJ1-1; D might be TRBD1 (5 bases). Deletions cut 6 bases from V and 3 bases from J, with 14 bases between. This CDR3 is 14 amino acids long. Germline CDR1 is LNHDA and CDR2 is SQIVND (reference sequence). The CDR3 coding sequence is TGTGCCAGTAGCAAGACAGTCAAGGACACTGAAGCTTTCTTT. This gives the protein CASSKTVKDTEAFF.

This clone was seen a handful of times. The genes are TRBV15 and TRBJ1-6; no definite D call. From germline, CDR1 is LNHNV and CDR2 YYDKDF (reference sequence). The CDR3 is 14 residues long. With 6 bases removed from V and 0 bases from J, the gap between germline ends came to 6 bases. Here the CDR3 DNA reads TGTGCCACCAGGAAGAGCTCCTATAATTCACCCCTCCACTTT. Translation: CATRKSSYNSPLHF.

The genes are TRBV29-1 and TRBJ2-7, with TRBD1 as a possible D gene (5 bases). CDR1 is SQVTM and CDR2 is ANQGSEA in the germline V gene. V dropped 4 bases and J dropped 6 bases, with 10 bases sitting between them. The CDR3 runs 11 residues. The CDR3 bases are TGCAGCGTTGTTGTAGGGGTCGAGCAGTACTTC. Translation: CSVVVGVEQYF.

The gene calls are TRBV19 and TRBJ2-1, with D uncertain. Germline CDR1 LNHDA, CDR2 SQIVND (reference sequence). V lost 7 bases to trimming and J lost 9 bases, with 16 bases between them. The CDR3 is made up of 13 amino acids. CDR3: CASNPTLGVEQFF. In nucleotides, the CDR3 is TGTGCCAGTAACCCGACCCTCGGAGTTGAGCAGTTCTTC.

This clone occurred a few times. V usage is TRBV30 and J usage is TRBJ2-1, with 9 bases that match TRBD2. V lost 3 bases, J lost 7 bases, and 10 bases stayed unmatched. This CDR3 has 15 amino acids. Germline V gene data show CDR1 as GTSNPN and CDR2 as SVGIG (reference sequence). The CDR3 nucleotides read TGTGCCTGGAGCAGTCATAGCGGGAGAGGGAATGAGCAGTTCTTC. Residues: CAWSSHSGRGNEQFF.

The rearrangement links TRBV27 to TRBJ2-1, with D possibly TRBD1 on 5 matching bases. Germline assignment: CDR1 MNHEY and CDR2 SMNVEV (reference sequence). There are 16 residues in the CDR3. V lost 2 bases and J 6 bases, leaving 17 bases between the germline ends. CDR3 residues: CASSLVLPDKINEQFF. CDR3 nucleotides: TGTGCCAGCAGTTTAGTCCTCCCGGACAAAATCAATGAGCAGTTCTTC.

The chain couples TRBV5-1 to TRBJ1-4; the D gene is possibly TRBD1 (6 bases). V lost 5 bases, J lost 4 bases, and 12 bases lay in between. The CDR3 loop spans 14 amino acids. Germline values: CDR1 SGHRS, CDR2 YFSETQ. CDR3 loop: CASSYRTDNEKLFF. The CDR3, as DNA: TGCGCCAGCAGTTATAGGACAGATAATGAAAAACTGTTTTTT.

The gene calls are TRBV7-9 and TRBJ2-1; TRBD2 agrees at 8 bases. This CDR3 contains 14 residues. The J segment lost 4 bases and the V segment lost 7 bases, leaving 6 bases of the junction unmatched. Germline CDR1 and CDR2: SEHNR and FQNEAQ (reference sequence). CDR3 coding DNA: TGTGCCAGCACTCCGGGACTAGAATACAATGAGCAGTTCTTC. Protein: CASTPGLEYNEQFF.

V gene TRBV5-4 combines with J gene TRBJ2-6; 8 bases line up with TRBD1. In germline, CDR1 is SGHNT, CDR2 YYREEE (reference sequence). This CDR3 comprises 17 residues. Trimming removed 4 bases from V and 3 bases from J; junction bases left unmatched: 9. The chain's CDR3 is CASSTDRVLGGANVLTF. CDR3 sequence (DNA): TGTGCCAGCAGCACGGACAGGGTGCTGGGTGGGGCCAACGTCCTGACTTTC.

This chain links TRBV7-9 with TRBJ1-2, with D possibly being TRBD1 (6 bases). V was cut by 6 bases and J by 4 bases, with 24 bases left in between. This CDR3 spans 17 amino acids. Germline CDR1 reads SEHNR; CDR2 reads FQNEAQ (reference sequence). The CDR3 loop reads CASRKRDILNRGYGYTF. The DNA of the CDR3 is TGTGCCAGCAGGAAACGGGACATTTTAAATCGGGGCTATGGCTACACCTTC.

The chain links TRBV7-9 to TRBJ2-2, with unresolved D. The CDR3 has 13 residues. Germline loops: CDR1 SEHNR, CDR2 FQNEAQ (reference sequence). V was shortened by 2 bases and J by 8 bases, with 9 bases between the two germline ends. CDR3 nucleotides: TGTGCCAGCAGCTTATCGGGTCGGGGGGAGCTGTTTTTT. This gives the protein CASSLSGRGELFF.

The rearrangement links TRBV9 to TRBJ2-2, with 15 bases lining up with TRBD2. CDR3 length equals 19 residues. Germline CDR1 and CDR2: SGDLS and YYNGEE. The V and J ends lost 3 bases and 8 bases, in that order; junction bases with no gene match: 14. In DNA form, the CDR3 reads TGTGCCAGCAGCGGGGGGACTAGCGGGAGGCGAACCGGGGGAGGGGAGCTGTTTTTT. This encodes CASSGGTSGRRTGGGELFF. The variable domain in full, completed from reference TRBV9 and TRBJ2-2, reads DSGVTQTPKHLITATGQRVTLRCSPRSGDLSVYWYQQSLDQGLQFLIQYYNGEERAKGNILERFSAQQFPDLHSELNLSSLELGDSALYFCASSGGTSGRRTGGGELFFGEGSRLTVL.

The chain joins TRBV14 to TRBJ2-1; 14 bases agree with TRBD2. CDR1 is SGHDN, CDR2 FVKESK, per germline. V dropped 0 bases and J dropped 7; count of bases not matched to a gene: 26. The CDR3 is 24 amino acids. The DNA of the CDR3 is TGTGCCAGCAGCCAAGATATGCCGGGGCCAAGGGGCGCGACTAGCGGGAGGGCCGGGAATGAGCAGTTCTTC. Protein sequence: CASSQDMPGPRGATSGRAGNEQFF.

This sequence joins TRBV29-1 and TRBJ2-7, with D maybe TRBD1 (5 bases). Trimming pared 4 bases from V and 2 bases from J, leaving 15 bases between. CDR3 length: 14 amino acids. Germline loops: CDR1 SQVTM, CDR2 ANQGSEA. The CDR3, as DNA: TGCAGCGTTGGAAATGCAGGGTCTCCCTACGAGCAGTACTTC. Translated, it gives CSVGNAGSPYEQYF.

The CDR3 coding sequence is TGTGCCTCCAGACCCGGGGACAGTAACACCGGGGAGCTGTTTTTT. This encodes CASRPGDSNTGELFF. This rearrangement joins TRBV2 to TRBJ2-2, with 7 bases lining up with TRBD1. The V and J ends lost 11 bases and 2 bases, in that order; junction bases with no gene match: 11. Germline V gene data show CDR1 as SNHLY and CDR2 as FYNNEI. The CDR3 runs 15 residues.